These 12 T cell receptor beta chains came from one sample sequenced in a study of blood T cell repertoires in COVID-19. Sequenced by immunoSEQ multiplex PCR; TCRdb stores in-frame clones only, minus some. The sample lists about 160,000 clones, roughly 80% occurring once. Source material: PBMCs or T cells enriched from blood (not recorded which). The receptors stem from a woman aged 55-75 years who had recovered from COVID-19.

The chain recombines TRBV25-1 with TRBJ1-1; 8 nucleotides line up with TRBD1. The CDR3 has 14 residues. V gave up 8 bases and J gave up 3 bases; unmatched junction bases: 8. CDR1 MGHDK and CDR2 SYGVNS come from the germline V gene. As DNA, the CDR3 is TGTGCCAGCCGGATGGGACAGGAGTACACTGAAGCTTTCTTT. This sequence encodes CASRMGQEYTEAFF.

V gene TRBV27 combines with J gene TRBJ2-3, with 7 bases identical to TRBD1. This CDR3 is 14 amino acids long. Germline V gives CDR1 MNHEY, CDR2 SMNVEV (reference sequence). The V and J ends lost 2 bases and 5 bases, in that order; junction bases with no gene match: 4. The chain's CDR3 is CASSLSTGEDTQYF. The CDR3 region has the DNA TGTGCCAGCAGTTTAAGCACAGGGGAAGATACGCAGTATTTT.

The chain recombines TRBV3-1 (or the pseudogene TRBV3-2) with TRBJ2-2, with 14 bases fitting TRBD2. CDR3 length: 16 residues. From germline, CDR1 is LGHDT and CDR2 YNNKEL (reference sequence). The trim removed 4 bases at V and 4 bases at J, leaving 2 bases unmatched. CDR3 loop: CASSPGLAGVTGELFF. The CDR3 DNA reads as TGTGCCAGCAGCCCGGGACTAGCGGGGGTCACCGGGGAGCTGTTTTTT.

The J gene is TRBJ2-6, the V gene TRBV19; 12 bases map to TRBD2. The V and J ends lost 7 bases and 2 bases, in that order; junction bases with no gene match: 9. In germline, CDR1 is LNHDA, CDR2 SQIVND (reference sequence). CDR3 length: 18 residues. Here the CDR3 DNA reads TGTGCCAGTACTGTGAGGTCTAGCGGGGGGGCTGGGGCCAACGTCCTGACTTTC. Translation: CASTVRSSGGAGANVLTF.

This clone occurred a few times. This rearrangement joins TRBV19 to TRBJ1-2, with D perhaps matching TRBD1 (5 bases). The CDR3 covers 14 residues. Germline assignment: CDR1 LNHDA and CDR2 SQIVND (reference sequence). The V end was cut by 8 bases, the J end by 2 bases, with 15 bases between. The chain's CDR3 is CASQITRGNYGYTF. The CDR3 nucleotides read TGTGCCAGTCAAATCACGCGGGGGAACTATGGCTACACCTTC.

The chain is built from TRBV6-5 and TRBJ2-2; D ambiguous. The length of the CDR3 is 14 residues. From germline, CDR1 is MNHEY and CDR2 SVGAGI. V was shortened by 5 bases and J by 0 bases, with 7 bases between the two germline ends. The DNA for the CDR3 is TGTGCCAGCAGTCTCAACTCGAACACCGGGGAGCTGTTTTTT. This encodes CASSLNSNTGELFF.

The chain couples TRBV10-3 to TRBJ1-2; the match to TRBD1 covers 8 bases. The trim removed 1 base at V and 4 bases at J, leaving 14 bases unmatched. The germline CDR1 and CDR2 sequences are ENHRY and SYGVKD. The CDR3 loop spans 18 amino acids. CDR3 coding DNA: TGTGCCATCAGTGAGTGGCAGGGGGCTGTCGTACTTCCCTATGGCTACACCTTC. It yields the protein CAISEWQGAVVLPYGYTF.

V usage is TRBV10-3 and J usage is TRBJ2-7, with 7 bases matching TRBD1. Germline V lookup: CDR1 ENHRY, CDR2 SYGVKD. CDR3 length: 15 amino acids. With 6 bases clipped from V and 1 base from J, the junction kept 9 bases outside the gene matches. The CDR3 DNA is TGTGCCATCAGCAGTCCCGGGACAGAGTCCTACGAGCAGTACTTC. Translating it yields CAISSPGTESYEQYF.

V and J are TRBV4-2 and TRBJ1-3; weak D call: TRBD1 (6 bases). In germline, CDR1 is LGHNA, CDR2 YNFKEQ. The CDR3 spans 16 residues. The germline V and J ends were trimmed by 3 bases and 4 bases, with 16 bases remaining between them. CDR3: CASSQENRVAGNTIYF. DNA of the CDR3: TGTGCCAGCAGCCAGGAAAACAGGGTTGCGGGAAACACCATATATTTT.

The V call is TRBV7-9, the J call TRBJ1-2; 9 bases are shared with TRBD1. Germline V gives CDR1 SEHNR, CDR2 FQNEAQ (reference sequence). The CDR3 totals 14 residues. Losses at the gene ends were 5 bases for V and 5 bases for J; bases not matched to a gene: 6. In DNA form, the CDR3 reads TGTGCCAGCAGCCTCGGGGACAGGGAGTATGGCTACACCTTC. Its translation is CASSLGDREYGYTF. Full variable domain (missing parts from reference TRBV7-9 and TRBJ1-2): DTGVSQNPRHKITKRGQNVTFRCDPISEHNRLYWYRQTLGQGPEFLTYFQNEAQLEKSRLLSDRFSAERPKGSFSTLEIQRTEQGDSAMYLCASSLGDREYGYTFGSGTRLTVV.

The chain employs TRBV10-3 and TRBJ1-6; TRBD1 aligns across 8 bases. The germline V gene encodes CDR1 ENHRY and CDR2 SYGVKD. V lost 5 bases, J lost 4 bases, and 4 bases stayed unmatched. This CDR3 is 15 amino acids long. The CDR3 loop reads CAISPRTGYNSPLHF. The DNA of the CDR3 is TGTGCCATCAGTCCCCGGACAGGGTATAATTCACCCCTCCACTTT.

Here the CDR3 reads CASTDDREKAEAFF. DNA for the CDR3: TGTGCCAGCACCGACGACAGGGAAAAGGCTGAAGCTTTCTTT. J is TRBJ1-1 and V is TRBV6-5; 7 bases are a match to TRBD1. After removal of 7 bases from V and 6 bases from J, the junction contained 11 bases not matched to a gene. The CDR3 loop spans 14 amino acids. The germline V gene encodes CDR1 MNHEY and CDR2 SVGAGI.